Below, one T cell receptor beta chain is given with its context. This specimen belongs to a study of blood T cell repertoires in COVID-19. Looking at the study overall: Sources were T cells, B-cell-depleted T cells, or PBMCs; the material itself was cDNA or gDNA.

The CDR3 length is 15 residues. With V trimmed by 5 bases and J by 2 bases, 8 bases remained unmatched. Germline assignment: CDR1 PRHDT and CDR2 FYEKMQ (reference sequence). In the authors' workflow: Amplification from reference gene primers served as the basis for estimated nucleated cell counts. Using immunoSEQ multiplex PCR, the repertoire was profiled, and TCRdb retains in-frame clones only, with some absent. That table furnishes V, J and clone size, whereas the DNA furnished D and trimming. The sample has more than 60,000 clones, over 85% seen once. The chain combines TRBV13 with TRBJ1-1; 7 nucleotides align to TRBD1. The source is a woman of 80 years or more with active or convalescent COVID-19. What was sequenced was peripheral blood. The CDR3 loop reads CASSPETGTNTEAFF. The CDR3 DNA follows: TGTGCCAGCAGCCCCGAGACAGGGACTAACACTGAAGCTTTCTTT.